This T cell receptor beta chain emerged from a study of cytomegalovirus exposure and HLA in healthy donors. As to this clone: Its antigen is not known.

Overall study results and limits: Immune exposure was documented only through CMV serostatus. Some segments of the V type, notably TRBV6-2 and TRBV6-3, were excluded as indistinguishable. Within an earlier analysis, most TCR beta V segments proved productive either about 87% or about 30% of the time.

Trimming took 4 bases from V and 5 from J, leaving 18 bases between them. Per the germline V gene, CDR1 is SGHNT and CDR2 is YYREEE (reference sequence). The CDR3 is 15 amino acids. With 60 Vbeta and 13 Jbeta primers, the PCR was carried out. Libraries were prepared by immunoSEQ multiplex PCR; TCRdb keeps only in-frame clonotypes and omits some of them. The table records about 190,000 clones, around 84% of them present only once. Material for sequencing was PBMCs. The receptor's source is a woman aged 18-29 years in good health and CMV-seronegative. The rearrangement uses TRBV5-4 and TRBJ2-5, with TRBD2 as a possible D gene (5 bases). The CDR3: CASSLAAVRVETQYF. In DNA form, the CDR3 reads TGTGCCAGCAGCCTCGCGGCGGTGAGGGTTGAGACCCAGTACTTC.